A single sample is the source of the 32 T cell receptor beta chains below, sequenced in a study of blood T cell repertoires in COVID-19. The protocol was immunoSEQ multiplex PCR, while the TCRdb copy is restricted to in-frame clones and leaves out a portion. The sample holds about 240,000 clones; 83% are singletons and the top ten take about 3.9%. The sequencing sample was made of PBMCs or T cells enriched from blood (not recorded which). The receptors derive from a middle-aged woman who had been exposed to COVID-19.

The chain recombines TRBV7-9 with TRBJ2-3; D might be TRBD2 (6 bases). V lost 3 bases and J lost 3, with 7 bases in between. CDR3 length: 13 residues. CDR1 is SEHNR, CDR2 FQNEAQ, per germline (reference sequence). CDR3 DNA sequence: TGTGCCAGCAGCTTCGGAGGGACAGATACGCAGTATTTT. This sequence encodes CASSFGGTDTQYF.

V and J are TRBV27 and TRBJ1-1; D is undetermined. The V end was cut by 5 bases, the J end by 4 bases, with 14 bases between. CDR1 is MNHEY, CDR2 SMNVEV, per germline (reference sequence). The CDR3 has 14 residues. Here the CDR3 DNA reads TGTGCCAGCAGTCTAGCCGTCGGAGGCACTGAAGCTTTCTTT. Its protein product is CASSLAVGGTEAFF.

This clone was seen only once. This chain links TRBV18 with TRBJ1-5, with D perhaps matching TRBD1 (6 bases). CDR3 length equals 17 residues. Trimming stripped 4 bases from V and 0 bases from J, with 16 bases between. CDR1 and CDR2 (germline): KGHSH, LQKENI. The CDR3 loop is CASSLRGGSDSNQPQHF. The CDR3 nucleotides read TGTGCCAGCTCACTAAGAGGGGGATCGGATAGCAATCAGCCCCAGCATTTT. Full variable domain (rest looked up from reference TRBV18 and TRBJ1-5): NAGVMQNPRHLVRRRGQEARLRCSPMKGHSHVYWYRQLPEEGLKFMVYLQKENIIDESGMPKERFSAEFPKEGPSILRIQQVVRGDSAAYFCASSLRGGSDSNQPQHFGDGTRLSIL.

The chain has TRBV20-1 and TRBJ1-6; no firm D call. V was pared by 7 bases and J by 5 bases, with 6 bases between. Germline V gene lookup returns CDR1 DFQATT and CDR2 SNEGSKA (reference sequence). The CDR3 extends over 11 amino acids. CDR3 amino acids: CSVPNNSPLHF. The CDR3 region has the DNA TGCAGTGTTCCAAATAATTCACCCCTCCACTTT.

The chain joins TRBV28 to TRBJ2-1, with TRBD1 matching 8 bases. CDR1 MDHEN and CDR2 SYDVKM come from the germline V gene. The CDR3 loop spans 13 amino acids. Germline trimming cut 5 bases from V and 7 bases from J; bases unmatched to any gene: 4. The CDR3 DNA follows: TGTGCCAGCAGTCACAGGGGGTTAAATGAGCAGTTCTTC. It encodes CASSHRGLNEQFF.

The chain couples TRBV18 to TRBJ1-2; TRBD1 matches at 8 bases. After removal of 3 bases from V and 8 bases from J, the junction contained 5 bases not matched to a gene. This CDR3 has 13 residues. Germline lookup yields CDR1 KGHSH and CDR2 LQKENI. CDR3: CASSPGQGLGYTF. CDR3 DNA: TGTGCCAGCTCACCCGGACAGGGCCTCGGCTACACCTTC.

The chain uses TRBV5-1 and TRBJ1-2, with D possibly TRBD1 on 5 matching bases. The V gene's germline CDR1 is SGHRS and CDR2 YFSETQ. The CDR3 sequence is 15 residues long. V dropped 2 bases and J dropped 1 base, with 12 bases sitting between them. As DNA, the CDR3 is TGCGCCAGCAGCTTTGGGGGGTCAAATAACTATGGCTACACCTTC. Its translation is CASSFGGSNNYGYTF.

The V and J genes are TRBV6-2 or TRBV6-3 and TRBJ1-1, with a tentative D call TRBD1 (5 bases). Germline CDR1 and CDR2: MNHEY and SVGEGT. V gave up 4 bases and J gave up 1 base, with 7 bases separating them. This CDR3 region has 13 residues. The CDR3 here is CASSSQENTEAFF. CDR3 bases: TGTGCCAGCAGTTCACAGGAGAACACTGAAGCTTTCTTT.

This chain connects TRBV30 to TRBJ1-1, with D hard to call. The CDR3 contains 9 residues. CDR1 GTSNPN and CDR2 SVGIG come from the germline V gene (reference sequence). The CDR3 loop is CALNTEAFF. The CDR3 nucleotides are TGTGCATTAAACACTGAAGCTTTCTTT.

The rearrangement uses TRBV7-3 and TRBJ1-3; a weak D match, TRBD1 (6 bases). Trimming took 5 bases from V and 2 from J, leaving 16 bases between them. Germline-derived CDR1 and CDR2 are SGHTA and FQGTGA. The CDR3 has 16 amino acids. The CDR3 protein is CASSPSFGTPGNTIYF. In DNA, the CDR3 is TGTGCCAGCAGCCCCTCCTTCGGGACACCTGGAAACACCATATATTTT.

This clone appeared a single time. This sequence joins TRBV5-8 and TRBJ2-3; a weak D match, TRBD2 (6 bases). CDR3 length equals 15 residues. Germline lookup yields CDR1 SGHTS and CDR2 YDEGEE. The V gene lost 3 bases and the J gene lost 3 bases, with 14 bases spanning the gap. Here the CDR3 DNA reads TGTGCCAGCAGCTCCACGGGACTCGGAACAGATACGCAGTATTTT. Encoded protein: CASSSTGLGTDTQYF.

The chain links TRBV24-1 to TRBJ2-2, with TRBD1 matching over 10 bases. The CDR3 totals 16 residues. The germline V gene has CDR1 KGHDR and CDR2 SFDVKD. V was pared by 0 bases and J by 4 bases, with 1 base of the junction left unmatched. The CDR3 DNA sequence: TGTGCCACCAGTGATTTGAGGACAGGGGGCACCGGGGAGCTGTTTTTT. It codes for CATSDLRTGGTGELFF.

This clone was seen only a few times. The chain links TRBV10-3 to TRBJ2-5; weak D call: TRBD1 (5 bases). Germline V gene lookup returns CDR1 ENHRY and CDR2 SYGVKD. This CDR3 spans 14 amino acids. V lost 2 bases and J lost 1, with 8 bases in between. This CDR3 is CAISEVGAQETQYF. The CDR3 DNA reads as TGTGCCATCAGTGAGGTAGGGGCCCAAGAGACCCAGTACTTC.

This clone is a singleton in its sample. A read error may produce the germline difference seen at one junction end. The J gene is TRBJ1-2, the V gene TRBV2, with D unclear. The germline CDR1 and CDR2 sequences are SNHLY and FYNNEI. This CDR3 is 11 amino acids long. CDR3 nucleotide sequence: TGTGCCAGCAGTGAAGATTCCGGGAGCTACTTC. Its translation: CASSEDSGSYF.

In its sample, this clone was seen a few times. The chain combines TRBV6-5 with TRBJ1-2, with D possibly TRBD1 on 6 matching bases. Germline V lookup: CDR1 MNHEY, CDR2 SVGAGI. The length of the CDR3 is 14 residues. The V end lost 4 bases, the J end lost 2 bases, and 11 bases lay between the germline ends. Here the CDR3 DNA reads TGTGCCAGCAGTTTGAACAGGGTAAACTATGGCTACACCTTC. This codes for CASSLNRVNYGYTF.

The rearrangement joins TRBV3-1 (or the pseudogene TRBV3-2) to TRBJ2-1; no definite D call. V lost 5 bases, J lost 8 bases, and 13 bases lay in between. The CDR3 length is 13 residues. Per the germline V gene, CDR1 is LGHDT and CDR2 is YNNKEL (reference sequence). Written as DNA, the CDR3 is TGTGCCAGCAGCTCCCGTCCCCTCCATGAGCAGTTCTTC. This codes for CASSSRPLHEQFF.

This chain links TRBV12-3 or TRBV12-4 with TRBJ2-7, with TRBD2 as a possible D gene (6 bases). The length of the CDR3 is 13 residues. V shed 7 bases and J shed 3 bases, with 13 bases lying between them. CDR3 sequence (DNA): TGTGCCAGCACCCCCGGGAGTTACTACGAGCAGTACTTC. Amino acids: CASTPGSYYEQYF.

The CDR3 DNA sequence: TGTGCCAGCAGCCCACTAGCGGGGGGCACAGATACGCAGTATTTT. Encoded protein: CASSPLAGGTDTQYF. The chain couples TRBV7-2 to TRBJ2-3; TRBD2 matches at 11 bases. V lost 5 bases and J lost 1; bases outside the gene matches: 2. CDR1 is SGHTA, CDR2 FQGNSA, per germline. There are 15 residues in the CDR3.

CDR3 loop: CASRLAGGTDTQYF. CDR3 bases: TGTGCCAGCAGGCTAGCGGGGGGCACAGATACGCAGTATTTT. The rearrangement uses TRBV6-5 and TRBJ2-3, with 10 bases aligning to TRBD2. Per germline, CDR1 MNHEY and CDR2 SVGAGI. Trimming at V came to 6 bases and at J to 1 base, leaving 1 base not matched to a gene. The CDR3 spans 14 residues.

The rearrangement uses TRBV9 and TRBJ1-4; 7 nucleotides line up with TRBD1. The CDR3 runs 15 residues. Per germline, CDR1 SGDLS and CDR2 YYNGEE. V gave up 5 bases and J gave up 4 bases; unmatched junction bases: 8. CDR3 DNA: TGTGCCAGCAGTTCTAGGTCAGGGGGTAATGAAAAACTGTTTTTT. This codes for CASSSRSGGNEKLFF.

CDR3 nucleotide sequence: TGTGCCAGCAGCTTAGTCCTAGCGGGGGTGGCAGATACGCAGTATTTT. It is translated as CASSLVLAGVADTQYF. V usage is TRBV7-9 and J usage is TRBJ2-3, with TRBD2 matching over 10 bases. V shed 1 base and J 4 bases; nucleotides not matched to a gene: 5. Germline values: CDR1 SEHNR, CDR2 FQNEAQ (reference sequence). This CDR3 contains 16 residues.

The chain is built from TRBV28 and TRBJ1-2; 7 bases fit TRBD1. The ends lost 3 bases at V and 2 bases at J; junction bases unmatched: 6. The CDR3 sequence is 15 residues long. Germline loops: CDR1 MDHEN, CDR2 SYDVKM. The CDR3 is CASSLGDSQNYGYTF. The CDR3 nucleotides read TGTGCCAGCAGTTTGGGGGACAGCCAAAACTATGGCTACACCTTC.

The V gene is TRBV5-1, the J gene TRBJ2-7; TRBD1 is a possible D gene (6 bases). The CDR3 length is 14 residues. V lost 4 bases to trimming and J lost 4 bases, with 15 bases between them. Per germline, CDR1 SGHRS and CDR2 YFSETQ. The CDR3 coding sequence is TGCGCCAGCAGCGAGCACGGACAGAAATACGAGCAGTACTTC. Residues: CASSEHGQKYEQYF.

V gene TRBV19 combines with J gene TRBJ1-2; 10 bases are a match to TRBD1. V lost 8 bases and J lost 7; bases outside the gene matches: 25. The CDR3 consists of 19 residues. CDR1 is LNHDA, CDR2 SQIVND, per germline (reference sequence). The CDR3 DNA reads as TGTGCCAGTCGACCCCCTCCCGGTAGGGGACAGGGGCAAGTAGGTGGCTACACCTTC. Its translation: CASRPPPGRGQGQVGGYTF.

The V and J genes are TRBV5-1 and TRBJ1-1; perhaps TRBD1 as D (5 bases). In germline, CDR1 is SGHRS, CDR2 YFSETQ. The V gene lost 4 bases and the J gene lost 5 bases, with 15 bases spanning the gap. This CDR3 contains 14 residues. The CDR3 DNA sequence: TGCGCCAGCAGCCCGGGCGGGGGGAGGACTGAAGCTTTCTTT. Protein product: CASSPGGGRTEAFF.

This chain uses TRBV7-2 with TRBJ1-2; 10 nucleotides align to TRBD1. Germline-derived CDR1 and CDR2 are SGHTA and FQGNSA. The CDR3 is 13 amino acids. V gave up 1 base and J gave up 8 bases; unmatched junction bases: 1. DNA of the CDR3: TGTGCCAGCAGCTTAGGGACAGGGGGAGGCTACACCTTC. Translation gives CASSLGTGGGYTF.

This clone was counted a single time. V and J are TRBV6-5 and TRBJ1-2; 9 nucleotides agree with TRBD1. Per germline, CDR1 MNHEY and CDR2 SVGAGI. After removal of 4 bases from V and 6 bases from J, the junction contained 12 bases not matched to a gene. CDR3 length: 16 residues. The CDR3 spells CASSLGHSGTGNGYTF. The CDR3 DNA sequence: TGTGCCAGCAGTTTAGGCCACTCCGGGACAGGGAATGGCTACACCTTC.

This chain connects TRBV29-1 to TRBJ2-3; tentatively, D is TRBD2 (6 bases). Germline assignment: CDR1 SQVTM and CDR2 ANQGSEA. The CDR3 is 13 amino acids. V lost 8 bases to trimming and J lost 1 base, with 13 bases between them. CDR3 nucleotide sequence: TGCAGCTGGAGGGAAAGGGGCACAGATACGCAGTATTTT. Residues: CSWRERGTDTQYF.

V and J are TRBV7-2 and TRBJ2-7, with D unresolved. The ends were cut back, 3 bases at V and 0 bases at J, with 3 bases in the middle. The CDR3 sequence is 12 residues long. Germline loops: CDR1 SGHTA, CDR2 FQGNSA. The chain's CDR3 is CASSFNSYEQYF. Here the CDR3 DNA reads TGTGCCAGCAGCTTTAACTCCTACGAGCAGTACTTC.

The chain has TRBV4-1 and TRBJ1-1, with TRBD1 matching over 8 bases. The CDR3 totals 19 residues. V dropped 0 bases and J dropped 1; count of bases not matched to a gene: 13. Germline V gives CDR1 MGHRA, CDR2 YSYEKL. In DNA form, the CDR3 reads TGCGCCAGCAGCCAAGATCAGGGGGCTTGGACAGGTGGGAACACTGAAGCTTTCTTT. Translation gives CASSQDQGAWTGGNTEAFF.

This chain links TRBV4-2 with TRBJ1-1; no firm D call. Germline V lookup: CDR1 LGHNA, CDR2 YNFKEQ. This CDR3 has 16 residues. Trimming removed 0 bases at V and 1 base at J, with 12 bases between. The CDR3 region has the DNA TGTGCCAGCAGCCAAGATCTTTTTTCGGGGAACACTGAAGCTTTCTTT. It yields the protein CASSQDLFSGNTEAFF.

The chain has TRBV5-1 and TRBJ1-1; possibly TRBD1 for D (6 bases). The V gene lost 4 bases and the J gene lost 5 bases, with 18 bases spanning the gap. Looked up from germline, CDR1 is SGHRS and CDR2 is YFSETQ. This CDR3 is built from 15 residues. CDR3 bases: TGCGCCAGCAGCCCCGAGAGGGGACAACGAACTGAAGCTTTCTTT. Translating it yields CASSPERGQRTEAFF.